What follows describes a single T cell receptor (beta chain). Its antigen is still unknown. Assay used: immunoSEQ multiplex PCR; TCRdb lists only in-frame clones, some missing. The profile covers 35,000 to 45,000 clones, with 94% appearing a single time and more than 0.1% taken by the ten largest. This entry is derived from a study of human thymus T cells. The germline V gene has CDR1 ENHRY and CDR2 SYGVKD. Trimming pared 8 bases from V and 4 bases from J, leaving 12 bases between. CDR3 length equals 14 residues. Those donating were healthy Finnish infants in corrective surgery for congenital heart defects. Half of the eight donors gave 0.5-1 mL blood during surgery. Findings of the study overall: Among thymic and blood repertoires, usage of V and J genes appeared biased.

This sequence was found in a boy under two years old with a congenital heart defect but otherwise immunologically healthy. This sequence joins TRBV10-3 and TRBJ1-6; D is unresolved. The sequenced sample consisted of blood. The CDR3 is CAISIQGYNSPLHF. The CDR3, as DNA: TGTGCCATCTCAATCCAAGGATATAATTCACCCCTCCACTTT.